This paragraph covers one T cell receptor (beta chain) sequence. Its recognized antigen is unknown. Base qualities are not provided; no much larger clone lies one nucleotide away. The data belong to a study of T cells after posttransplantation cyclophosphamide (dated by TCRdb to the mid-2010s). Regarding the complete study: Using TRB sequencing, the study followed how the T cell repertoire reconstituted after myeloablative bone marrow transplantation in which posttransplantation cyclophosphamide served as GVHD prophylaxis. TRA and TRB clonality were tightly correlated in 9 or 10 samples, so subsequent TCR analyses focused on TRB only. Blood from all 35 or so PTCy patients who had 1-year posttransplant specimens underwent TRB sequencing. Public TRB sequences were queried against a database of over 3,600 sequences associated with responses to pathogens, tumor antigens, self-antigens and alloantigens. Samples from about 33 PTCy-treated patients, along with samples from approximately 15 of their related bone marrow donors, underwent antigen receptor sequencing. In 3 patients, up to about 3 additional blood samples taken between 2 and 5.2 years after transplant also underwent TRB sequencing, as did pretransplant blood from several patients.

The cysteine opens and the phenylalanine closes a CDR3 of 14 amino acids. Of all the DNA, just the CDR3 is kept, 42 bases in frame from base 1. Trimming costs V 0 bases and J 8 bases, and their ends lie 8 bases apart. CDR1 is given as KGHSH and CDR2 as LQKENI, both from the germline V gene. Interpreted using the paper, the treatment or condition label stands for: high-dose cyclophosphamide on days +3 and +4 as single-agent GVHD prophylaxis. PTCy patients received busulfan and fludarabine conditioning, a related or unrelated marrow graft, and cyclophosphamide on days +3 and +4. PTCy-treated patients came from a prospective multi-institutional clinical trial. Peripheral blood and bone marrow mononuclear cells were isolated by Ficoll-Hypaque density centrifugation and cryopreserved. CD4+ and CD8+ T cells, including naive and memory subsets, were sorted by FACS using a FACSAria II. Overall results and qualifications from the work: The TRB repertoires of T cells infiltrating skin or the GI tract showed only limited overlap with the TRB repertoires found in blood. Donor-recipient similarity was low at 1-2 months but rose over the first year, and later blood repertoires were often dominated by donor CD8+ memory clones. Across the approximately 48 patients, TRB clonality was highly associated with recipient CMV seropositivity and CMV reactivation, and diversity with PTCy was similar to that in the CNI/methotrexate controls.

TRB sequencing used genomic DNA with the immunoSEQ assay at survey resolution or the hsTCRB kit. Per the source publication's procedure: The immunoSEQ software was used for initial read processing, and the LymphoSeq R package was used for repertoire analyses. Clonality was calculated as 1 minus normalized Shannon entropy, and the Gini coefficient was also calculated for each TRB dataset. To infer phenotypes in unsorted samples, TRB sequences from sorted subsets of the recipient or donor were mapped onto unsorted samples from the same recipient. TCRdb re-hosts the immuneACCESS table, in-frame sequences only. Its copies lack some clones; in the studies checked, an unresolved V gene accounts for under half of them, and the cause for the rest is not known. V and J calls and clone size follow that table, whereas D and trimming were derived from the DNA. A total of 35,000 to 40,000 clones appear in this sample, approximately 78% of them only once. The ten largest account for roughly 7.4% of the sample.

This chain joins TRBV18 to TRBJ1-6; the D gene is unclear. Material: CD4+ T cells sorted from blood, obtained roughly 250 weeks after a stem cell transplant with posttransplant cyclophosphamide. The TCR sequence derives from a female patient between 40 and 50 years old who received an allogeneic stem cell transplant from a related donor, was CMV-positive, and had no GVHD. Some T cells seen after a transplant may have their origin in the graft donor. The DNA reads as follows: TGTGCCAGCTCACCACCTTCGCGGGATTCACCCCTCCACTTT. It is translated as CASSPPSRDSPLHF.